This TCR beta chain was recovered during a study of cytotoxic CD8 clonotypes in ibrutinib-treated CLL. Some clones are missing from TCRdb's copy, which holds only in-frame ones; the method was immunoSEQ multiplex PCR. The sample holds a few hundred thousand clones, just under 80% seen once. The CDR3 sequence is 15 residues long. V was trimmed by 2 bases and J by 4 bases, leaving 14 bases between them. CDR1 is SGHAT and CDR2 is FQNNGV in the germline V gene. Sequencing was performed on PBMCs, taken before ibrutinib treatment. This TCR was recovered from a human donor with chronic lymphocytic leukemia. The chain uses TRBV11-2 and TRBJ1-2; D not resolved. The CDR3 nucleotides read TGTGCCAGCAGCTTAACTGCGCAGGCGATCTATGGCTACACCTTC. Amino acids: CASSLTAQAIYGYTF.